Below are 5 T cell receptor beta chains sequenced from a single sample in a study of T cells in Graves' hyperthyroidism and ophthalmopathy. RNA transcripts served as the template for amplifying TCR beta CDR3 regions. When the TCR CDR3 underwent first-round RT-PCR, the HTBI primer set was used. TCRdb re-called the multiplex PCR reads with MiXCR, one entry per CDR3 protein. This sample has 650,000 to 750,000 distinct CDR3 sequences, with about 15% found just once. Sequenced input: blood. These receptors came from a woman aged 18-29 years with Graves' hyperthyroidism.

This clonotype was seen only a few times. The chain employs TRBV6-5 and TRBJ2-7; D is ambiguous. This CDR3 spans 12 amino acids. Trimming cost V 2 bases and J 5 bases, with 7 bases left between them. Looked up from germline, CDR1 is MNHEY and CDR2 is SVGAGI. CDR3 nucleotide sequence: TGTGCCAGCAGTTACGGCTCGCACGAGCAGTACTTC. As protein: CASSYGSHEQYF.

The CDR3: CASSVVGGDTEAFF. The CDR3 bases are TGTGCCAGCAGCGTAGTTGGGGGCGACACTGAAGCTTTCTTT. The chain recombines TRBV9 with TRBJ1-1; TRBD1 might be the D (6 bases). V was trimmed by 0 bases and J by 3 bases, leaving 9 bases between them. Germline V gives CDR1 SGDLS, CDR2 YYNGEE. The CDR3 consists of 14 residues.

This clonotype showed up many times. The chain recombines TRBV9 with TRBJ2-3; no firm D call. This CDR3 contains 13 residues. CDR1 is SGDLS and CDR2 is YYNGEE in the germline V gene. V was pared by 0 bases and J by 4 bases, with 6 bases between. The CDR3 DNA is TGTGCCAGCAGCGTAGGAGGAGCAGATACGCAGTATTTT. It encodes CASSVGGADTQYF.

There are many counts of this clonotype. For the CDR3, the DNA is TGTGCCAGCAGTCCCCGACCGGGACAGGGTAGGAACGAGCAGTACTTC. Translating it yields CASSPRPGQGRNEQYF. This chain links TRBV27 with TRBJ2-7; TRBD1 agrees at 9 bases. The CDR3 is 16 amino acids. V shed 5 bases and J 5 bases; nucleotides not matched to a gene: 13. Germline V gene sequence: CDR1 MNHEY, CDR2 SMNVEV (reference sequence).

There are a few counts of this clonotype. The chain has TRBV12-3 or TRBV12-4 and TRBJ2-1; maybe TRBD2 (5 bases). The CDR3 contains 12 residues. The V and J ends lost 5 bases and 15 bases respectively, with 17 bases between them. The CDR3 reads CASSGYRAGLFF. The CDR3 nucleotides read TGTGCCAGCAGTGGTTACCGGGCGGGTCTGTTCTTC.